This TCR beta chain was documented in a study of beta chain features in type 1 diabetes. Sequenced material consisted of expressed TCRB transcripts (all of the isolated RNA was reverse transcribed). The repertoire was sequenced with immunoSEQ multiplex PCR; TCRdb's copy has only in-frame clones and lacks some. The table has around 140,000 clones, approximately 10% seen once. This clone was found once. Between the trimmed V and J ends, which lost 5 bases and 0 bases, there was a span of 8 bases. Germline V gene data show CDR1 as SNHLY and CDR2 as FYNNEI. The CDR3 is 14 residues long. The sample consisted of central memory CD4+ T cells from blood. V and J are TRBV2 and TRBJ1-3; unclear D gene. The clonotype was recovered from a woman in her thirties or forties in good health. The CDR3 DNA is TGTGCCAGCAGTCGGGAACACTCTGGAAACACCATATATTTT. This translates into CASSREHSGNTIYF.